The T cell receptor (beta chain) under discussion was sequenced for a study of T cells in narcolepsy. V shed 5 bases and J shed 5 bases, with 9 bases lying between them. Germline V gene data show CDR1 as LNHDA and CDR2 as SQIVND (reference sequence). CDR3 length: 13 amino acids. This clone was recorded once. Clones were sequenced by immunoSEQ multiplex PCR, and TCRdb holds only the in-frame ones, with some missing. The sample carries over 15,000 clones, less than 90% recorded once. The source is a human donor in good health. Sequenced sample: memory (CD45RA-) CD4+ T cells from blood. This chain uses TRBV19 with TRBJ2-2; no definite D call. The CDR3 region is CASSESWTGELFF. The CDR3 bases are TGTGCCAGTAGTGAGTCTTGGACCGGGGAGCTGTTTTTT.